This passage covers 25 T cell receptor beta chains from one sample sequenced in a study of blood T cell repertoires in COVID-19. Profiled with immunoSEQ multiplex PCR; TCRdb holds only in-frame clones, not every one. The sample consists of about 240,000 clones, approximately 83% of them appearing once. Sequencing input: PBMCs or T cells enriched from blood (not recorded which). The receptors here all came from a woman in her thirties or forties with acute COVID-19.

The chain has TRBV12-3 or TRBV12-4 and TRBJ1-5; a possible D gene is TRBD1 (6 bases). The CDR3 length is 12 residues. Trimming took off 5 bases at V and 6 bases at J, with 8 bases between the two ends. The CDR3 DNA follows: TGTGCCAGCAGTATGACAGGTCAGCCCCAGCATTTT. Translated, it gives CASSMTGQPQHF.

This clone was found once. The CDR3 DNA follows: TGTGCCAGCAGTTCGCGACTAGCCCCAAATGAGCAGTTCTTC. This sequence encodes CASSSRLAPNEQFF. The genes are TRBV27 and TRBJ2-1; TRBD2 matches at 7 bases. The CDR3 has 14 residues. V lost 4 bases and J lost 7; bases outside the gene matches: 7. Germline CDR1 reads MNHEY; CDR2 reads SMNVEV (reference sequence).

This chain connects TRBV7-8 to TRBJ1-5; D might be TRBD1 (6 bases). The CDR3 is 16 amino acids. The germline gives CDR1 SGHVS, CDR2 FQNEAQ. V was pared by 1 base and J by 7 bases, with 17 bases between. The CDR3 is CASSLVPRGARQPQHF. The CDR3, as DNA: TGTGCCAGCAGCTTAGTCCCGCGGGGGGCTCGGCAGCCCCAGCATTTT.

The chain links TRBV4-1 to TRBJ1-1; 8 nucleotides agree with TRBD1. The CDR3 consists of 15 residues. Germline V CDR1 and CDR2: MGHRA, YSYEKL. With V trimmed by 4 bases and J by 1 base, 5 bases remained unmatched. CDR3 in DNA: TGCGCCAGCAGCCGCGCCGGGACAGGGAACACTGAAGCTTTCTTT. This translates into CASSRAGTGNTEAFF.

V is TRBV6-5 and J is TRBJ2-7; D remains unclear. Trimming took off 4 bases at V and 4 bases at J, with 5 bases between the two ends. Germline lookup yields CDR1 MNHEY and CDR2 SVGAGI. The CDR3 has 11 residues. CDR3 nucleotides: TGTGCCAGCAGTTCCAAATACGAGCAGTACTTC. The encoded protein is CASSSKYEQYF.

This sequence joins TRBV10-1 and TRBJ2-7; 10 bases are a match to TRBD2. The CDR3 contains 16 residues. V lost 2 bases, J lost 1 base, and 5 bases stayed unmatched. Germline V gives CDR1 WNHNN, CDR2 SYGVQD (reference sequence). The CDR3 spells CASSEGIAGGSYEQYF. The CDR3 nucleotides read TGCGCCAGCAGTGAGGGGATAGCGGGGGGTTCCTACGAGCAGTACTTC.

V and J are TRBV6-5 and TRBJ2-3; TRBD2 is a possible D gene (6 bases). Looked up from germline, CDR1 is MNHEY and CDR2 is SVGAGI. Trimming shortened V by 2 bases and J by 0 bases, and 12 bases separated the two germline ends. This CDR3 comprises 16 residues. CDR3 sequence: CASSYGAGTSTDTQYF. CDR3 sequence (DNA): TGTGCCAGCAGTTACGGGGCGGGGACTAGCACAGATACGCAGTATTTT.

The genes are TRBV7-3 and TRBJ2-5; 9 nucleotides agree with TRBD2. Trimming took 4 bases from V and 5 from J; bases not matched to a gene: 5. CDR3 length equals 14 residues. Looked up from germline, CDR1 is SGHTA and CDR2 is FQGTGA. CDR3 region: CASSYSGSGETQYF. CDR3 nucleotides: TGTGCCAGCAGCTATAGCGGGAGCGGGGAGACCCAGTACTTC.

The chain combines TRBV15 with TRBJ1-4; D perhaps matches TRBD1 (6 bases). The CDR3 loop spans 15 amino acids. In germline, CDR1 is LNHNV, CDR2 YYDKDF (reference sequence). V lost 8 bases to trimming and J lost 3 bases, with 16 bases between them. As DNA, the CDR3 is TGTGCCACCCACAATCACGGACAGCCTAATGAAAAACTGTTTTTT. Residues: CATHNHGQPNEKLFF.

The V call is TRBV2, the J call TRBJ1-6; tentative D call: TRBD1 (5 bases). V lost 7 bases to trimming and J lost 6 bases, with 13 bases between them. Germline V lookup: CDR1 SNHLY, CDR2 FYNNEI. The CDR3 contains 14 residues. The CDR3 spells CASKKGGVNSPLHF. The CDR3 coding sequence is TGTGCCAGCAAGAAGGGAGGGGTTAATTCACCCCTCCACTTT.

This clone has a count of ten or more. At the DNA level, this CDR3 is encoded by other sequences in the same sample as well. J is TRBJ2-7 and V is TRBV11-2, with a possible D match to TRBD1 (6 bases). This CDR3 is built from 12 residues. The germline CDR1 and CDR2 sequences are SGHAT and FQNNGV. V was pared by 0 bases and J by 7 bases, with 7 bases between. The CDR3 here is CASSLDRGEQYF. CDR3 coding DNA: TGTGCCAGCAGCTTAGATAGGGGGGAGCAGTACTTC.

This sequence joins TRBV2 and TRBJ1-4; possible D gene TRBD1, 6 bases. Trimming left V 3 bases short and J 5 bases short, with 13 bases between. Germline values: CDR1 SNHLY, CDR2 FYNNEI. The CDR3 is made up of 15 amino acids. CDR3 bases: TGTGCCAGCAGTGAGGATTGGCAGGGGAATGAAAAACTGTTTTTT. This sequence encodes CASSEDWQGNEKLFF.

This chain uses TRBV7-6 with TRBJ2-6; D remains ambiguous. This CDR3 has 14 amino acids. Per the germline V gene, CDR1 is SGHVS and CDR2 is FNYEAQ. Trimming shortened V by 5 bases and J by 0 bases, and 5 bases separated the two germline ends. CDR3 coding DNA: TGTGCCAGCAGCCCACACTCTGGGGCCAACGTCCTGACTTTC. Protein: CASSPHSGANVLTF.

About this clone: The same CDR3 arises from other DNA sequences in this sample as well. The CDR3 DNA reads TGTGCCAGCAGCTTAGCCAGCGGGAGTGGAGAGACCCAGTACTTC. Translated: CASSLASGSGETQYF. This chain connects TRBV7-9 to TRBJ2-5; TRBD2 matches at 8 bases. The CDR3 totals 15 residues. The junction had 4 bases not matched to a gene; V was cut back by 0 bases and J by 4 bases. Germline loops: CDR1 SEHNR, CDR2 FQNEAQ (reference sequence).

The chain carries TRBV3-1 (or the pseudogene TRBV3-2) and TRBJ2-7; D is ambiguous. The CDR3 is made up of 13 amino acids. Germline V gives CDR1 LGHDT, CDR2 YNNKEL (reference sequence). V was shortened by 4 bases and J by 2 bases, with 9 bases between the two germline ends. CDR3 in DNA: TGTGCCAGCAGCCGTGGCAGAACCTACGAGCAGTACTTC. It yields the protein CASSRGRTYEQYF.

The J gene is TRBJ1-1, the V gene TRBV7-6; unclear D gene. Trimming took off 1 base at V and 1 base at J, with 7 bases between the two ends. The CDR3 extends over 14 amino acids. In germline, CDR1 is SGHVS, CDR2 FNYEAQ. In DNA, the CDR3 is TGTGCCAGCAGCTTAGAACAGACGAACACTGAAGCTTTCTTT. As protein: CASSLEQTNTEAFF.

The CDR3 spells CATSDSRHADTQYF. CDR3 in DNA: TGTGCCACCAGTGATTCGAGACACGCAGATACGCAGTATTTT. The V and J genes are TRBV24-1 and TRBJ2-3; D not resolved. The CDR3 has 14 residues. V lost 2 bases to trimming and J lost 4 bases, with 9 bases between them. Per germline, CDR1 KGHDR and CDR2 SFDVKD.

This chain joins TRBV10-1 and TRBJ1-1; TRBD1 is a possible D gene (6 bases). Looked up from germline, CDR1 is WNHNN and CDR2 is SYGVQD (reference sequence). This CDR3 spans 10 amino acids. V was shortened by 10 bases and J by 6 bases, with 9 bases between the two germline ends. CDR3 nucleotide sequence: TGCGCCAACTGGGGGCCTGAAGCTTTCTTT. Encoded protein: CANWGPEAFF.

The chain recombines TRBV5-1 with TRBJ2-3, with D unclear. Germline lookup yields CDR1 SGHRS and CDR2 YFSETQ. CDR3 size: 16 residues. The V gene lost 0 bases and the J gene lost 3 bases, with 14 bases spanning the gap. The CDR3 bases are TGCGCCAGCAGCTTGGAACCGATAGCAGTGACAGATACGCAGTATTTT. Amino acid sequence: CASSLEPIAVTDTQYF.

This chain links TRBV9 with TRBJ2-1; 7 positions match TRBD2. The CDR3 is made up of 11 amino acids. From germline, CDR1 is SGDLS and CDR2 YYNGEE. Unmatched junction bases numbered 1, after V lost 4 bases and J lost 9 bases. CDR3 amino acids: CASSKRGEQFF. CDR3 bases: TGTGCCAGCAGCAAGCGGGGTGAGCAGTTCTTC.

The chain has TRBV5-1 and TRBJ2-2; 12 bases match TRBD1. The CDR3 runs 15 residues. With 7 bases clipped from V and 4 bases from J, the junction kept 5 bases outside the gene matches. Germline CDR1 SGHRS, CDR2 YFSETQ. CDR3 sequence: CASRDRGRSTGELFF. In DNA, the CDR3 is TGCGCCAGCCGGGACAGGGGGCGGAGCACCGGGGAGCTGTTTTTT.

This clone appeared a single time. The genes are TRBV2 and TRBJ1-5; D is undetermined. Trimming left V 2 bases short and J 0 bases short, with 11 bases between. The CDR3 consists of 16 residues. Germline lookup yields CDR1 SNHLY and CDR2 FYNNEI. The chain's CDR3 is CASSEQARISNQPQHF. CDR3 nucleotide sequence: TGTGCCAGCAGTGAACAAGCCAGGATTAGCAATCAGCCCCAGCATTTT.

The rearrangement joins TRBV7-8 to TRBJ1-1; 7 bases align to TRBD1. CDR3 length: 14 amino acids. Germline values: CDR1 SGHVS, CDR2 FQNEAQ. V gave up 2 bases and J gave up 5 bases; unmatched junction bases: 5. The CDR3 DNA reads TGTGCCAGCAGCTTAATCTTGGACAGGACTGAAGCTTTCTTT. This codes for CASSLILDRTEAFF.

As DNA, the CDR3 is TGTGCCAGCAGTGTGTTTATCCCCGGACTAGCGGGTGACAATGAGCAGTTCTTC. It encodes CASSVFIPGLAGDNEQFF. The V gene is TRBV6-1, the J gene TRBJ2-1; TRBD2 matches at 11 bases. Germline trimming cut 4 bases from V and 5 bases from J; bases unmatched to any gene: 13. CDR1 is MNHNS and CDR2 is SASEGT in the germline V gene. There are 18 residues in the CDR3.

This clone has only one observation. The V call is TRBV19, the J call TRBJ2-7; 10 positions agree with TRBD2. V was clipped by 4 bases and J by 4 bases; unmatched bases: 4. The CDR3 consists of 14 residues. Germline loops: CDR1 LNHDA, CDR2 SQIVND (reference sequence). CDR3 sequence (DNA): TGTGCCAGTAGTAGGGAGCGGGAGGGATACGAGCAGTACTTC. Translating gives CASSREREGYEQYF. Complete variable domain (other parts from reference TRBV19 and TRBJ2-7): DGGITQSPKYLFRKEGQNVTLSCEQNLNHDAMYWYRQDPGQGLRLIYYSQIVNDFQKGDIAEGYSVSREKKESFPLTVTSAQKNPTAFYLCASSREREGYEQYFGPGTRLTVT.